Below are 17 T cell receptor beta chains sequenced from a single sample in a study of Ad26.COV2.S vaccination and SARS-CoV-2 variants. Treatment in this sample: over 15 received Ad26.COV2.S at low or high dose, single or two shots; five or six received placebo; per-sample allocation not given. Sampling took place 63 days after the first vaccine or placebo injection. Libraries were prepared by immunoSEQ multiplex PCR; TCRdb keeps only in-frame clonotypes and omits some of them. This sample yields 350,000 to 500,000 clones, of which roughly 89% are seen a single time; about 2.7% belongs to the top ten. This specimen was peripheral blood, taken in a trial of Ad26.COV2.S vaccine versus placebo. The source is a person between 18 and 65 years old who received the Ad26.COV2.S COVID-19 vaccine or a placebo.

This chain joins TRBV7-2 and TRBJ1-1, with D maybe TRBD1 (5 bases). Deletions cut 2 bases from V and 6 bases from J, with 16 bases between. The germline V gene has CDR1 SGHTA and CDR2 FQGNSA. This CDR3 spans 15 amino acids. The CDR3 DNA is TGTGCCAGCAGCTTATTGGGGGGGGAAACGGCTGAAGCTTTCTTT. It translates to CASSLLGGETAEAFF. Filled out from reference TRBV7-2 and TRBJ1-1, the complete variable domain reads GAGVSQSPSNKVTEKGKDVELRCDPISGHTALYWYRQSLGQGLEFLIYFQGNSAPDKSGLPSDRFSAERTGGSVSTLTIQRTQQEDSAVYLCASSLLGGETAEAFFGQGTRLTVV.

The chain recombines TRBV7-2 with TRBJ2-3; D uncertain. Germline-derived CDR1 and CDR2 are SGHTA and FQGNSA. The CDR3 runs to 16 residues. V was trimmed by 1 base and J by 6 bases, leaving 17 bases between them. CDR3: CASSLGRSRVTDTQYF. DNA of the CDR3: TGTGCCAGCAGCTTAGGCCGCAGCCGAGTTACTGATACGCAGTATTTT.

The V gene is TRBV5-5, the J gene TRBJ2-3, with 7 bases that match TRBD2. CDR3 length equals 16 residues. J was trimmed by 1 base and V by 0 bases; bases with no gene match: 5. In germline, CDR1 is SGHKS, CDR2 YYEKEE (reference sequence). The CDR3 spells CASSLVRGSGTDTQYF. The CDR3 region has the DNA TGTGCCAGCAGCTTGGTTCGCGGGAGTGGCACAGATACGCAGTATTTT.

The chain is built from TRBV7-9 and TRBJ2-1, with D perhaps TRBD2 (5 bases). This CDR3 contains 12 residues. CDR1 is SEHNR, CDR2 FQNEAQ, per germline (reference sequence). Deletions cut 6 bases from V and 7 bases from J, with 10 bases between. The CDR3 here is CASRARENEQFF. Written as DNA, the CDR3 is TGTGCCAGCAGGGCTAGGGAGAATGAGCAGTTCTTC.

CDR3 sequence (DNA): TGCGCCAGCAGCCGCCAGGGCCCCGTCCCTAATGAAAAACTGTTTTTT. This translates into CASSRQGPVPNEKLFF. The chain is built from TRBV4-3 and TRBJ1-4, with a tentative D call TRBD1 (5 bases). This CDR3 comprises 16 residues. Germline V gene data show CDR1 as LGHNA and CDR2 as YSLEER. The ends were cut back, 4 bases at V and 3 bases at J, with 15 bases in the middle.

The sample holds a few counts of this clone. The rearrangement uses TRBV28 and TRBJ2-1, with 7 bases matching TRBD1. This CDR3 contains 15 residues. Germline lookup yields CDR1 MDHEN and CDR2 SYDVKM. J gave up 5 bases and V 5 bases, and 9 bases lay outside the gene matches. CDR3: CASSHDREWDNEQFF. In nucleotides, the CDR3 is TGTGCCAGCAGTCACGACAGGGAATGGGACAATGAGCAGTTCTTC. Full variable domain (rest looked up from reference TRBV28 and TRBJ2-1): DVKVTQSSRYLVKRTGEKVFLECVQDMDHENMFWYRQDPGLGLRLIYFSYDVKMKEKGDIPEGYSVSREKKERFSLILESASTNQTSMYLCASSHDREWDNEQFFGPGTRLTVL.

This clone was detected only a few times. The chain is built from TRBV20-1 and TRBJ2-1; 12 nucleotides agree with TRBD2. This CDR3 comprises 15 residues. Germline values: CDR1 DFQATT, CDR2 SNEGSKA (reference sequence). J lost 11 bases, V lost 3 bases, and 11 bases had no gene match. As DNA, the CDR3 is TGCAGTGCTAGTGTGCCTAGCGGGGGGGAAAATCAGCAGTTCTTC. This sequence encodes CSASVPSGGENQQFF.

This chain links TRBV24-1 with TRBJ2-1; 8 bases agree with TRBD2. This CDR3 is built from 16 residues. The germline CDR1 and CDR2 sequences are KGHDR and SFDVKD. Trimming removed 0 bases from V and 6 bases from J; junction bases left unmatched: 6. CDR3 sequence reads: CATSDLEPGGRNEQFF. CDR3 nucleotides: TGTGCCACCAGTGATTTGGAGCCGGGGGGGCGCAATGAGCAGTTCTTC.

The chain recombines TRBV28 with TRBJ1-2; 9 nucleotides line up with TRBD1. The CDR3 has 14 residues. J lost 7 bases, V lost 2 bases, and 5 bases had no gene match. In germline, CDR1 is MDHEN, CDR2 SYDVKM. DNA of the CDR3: TGTGCCAGCAGTTTAGTACAGGGGGCGGGTGGCTACACCTTC. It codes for CASSLVQGAGGYTF.

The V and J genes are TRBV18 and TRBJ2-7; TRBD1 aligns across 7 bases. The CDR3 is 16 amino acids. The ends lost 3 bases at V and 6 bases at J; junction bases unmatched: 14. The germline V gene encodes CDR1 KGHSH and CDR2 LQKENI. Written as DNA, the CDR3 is TGTGCCAGCTCACCGCCACAGGGGATCGGGTCAGGCGAGCAGTACGTC. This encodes CASSPPQGIGSGEQYV.

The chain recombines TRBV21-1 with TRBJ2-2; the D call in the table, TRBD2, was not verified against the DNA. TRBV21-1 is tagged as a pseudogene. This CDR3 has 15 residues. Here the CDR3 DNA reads TGTGCCAGCAGCCGTTTTCGTCGGTGCACCGGGGAGCTGTTTTTT. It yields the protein CASSRFRRCTGELFF.

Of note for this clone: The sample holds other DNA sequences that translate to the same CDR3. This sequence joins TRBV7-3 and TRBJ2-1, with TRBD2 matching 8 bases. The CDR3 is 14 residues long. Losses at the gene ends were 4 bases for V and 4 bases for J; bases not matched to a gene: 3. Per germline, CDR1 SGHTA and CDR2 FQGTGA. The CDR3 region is CASSSAGGYNEQFF. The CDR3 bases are TGTGCCAGCAGCTCTGCGGGGGGATACAATGAGCAGTTCTTC.

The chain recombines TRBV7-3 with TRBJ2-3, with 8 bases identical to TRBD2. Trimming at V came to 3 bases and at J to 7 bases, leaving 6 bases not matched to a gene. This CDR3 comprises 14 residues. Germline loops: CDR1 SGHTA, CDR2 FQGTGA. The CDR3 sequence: CASSFSGEPNTQYF. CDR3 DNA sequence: TGTGCCAGCAGCTTTAGCGGGGAGCCCAATACGCAGTATTTT. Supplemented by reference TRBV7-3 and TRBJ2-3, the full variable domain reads GAGVSQTPSNKVTEKGKYVELRCDPISGHTALYWYRQSLGQGPEFLIYFQGTGAADDSGLPNDRFFAVRPEGSVSTLKIQRTERGDSAVYLCASSFSGEPNTQYFGPGTRLTVL.

The CDR3 is CASGRYPLGTDTQYF. The DNA for the CDR3 is TGTGCCAGCGGGAGATATCCCCTCGGCACAGATACGCAGTATTTT. The V and J genes are TRBV6-5 and TRBJ2-3, with a tentative D call TRBD2 (5 bases). Between the trimmed V and J ends, which lost 8 bases and 1 base, there was a span of 16 bases. The CDR3 has 15 residues. Germline V gene data show CDR1 as MNHEY and CDR2 as SVGAGI.

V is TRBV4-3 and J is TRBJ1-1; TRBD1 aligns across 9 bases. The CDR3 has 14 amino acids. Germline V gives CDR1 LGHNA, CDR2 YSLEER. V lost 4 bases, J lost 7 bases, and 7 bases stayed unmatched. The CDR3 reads CASSRTQGAGEAFF. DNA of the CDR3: TGCGCCAGCAGCCGAACACAGGGGGCAGGTGAAGCTTTCTTT.

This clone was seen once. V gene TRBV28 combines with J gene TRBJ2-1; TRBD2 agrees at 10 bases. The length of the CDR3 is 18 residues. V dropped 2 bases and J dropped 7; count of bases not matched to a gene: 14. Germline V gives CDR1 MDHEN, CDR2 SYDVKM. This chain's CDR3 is CASSLRTSGALMANEQFF. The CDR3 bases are TGTGCCAGCAGTTTACGTACTAGCGGGGCCCTTATGGCTAATGAGCAGTTCTTC.

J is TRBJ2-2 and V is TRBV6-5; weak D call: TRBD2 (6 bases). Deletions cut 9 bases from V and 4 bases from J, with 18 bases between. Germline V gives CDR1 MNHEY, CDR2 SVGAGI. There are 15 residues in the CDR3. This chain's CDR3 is CASDREPAGTGELFF. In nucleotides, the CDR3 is TGTGCCAGTGATCGGGAGCCTGCAGGCACCGGGGAGCTGTTTTTT.